This T cell receptor beta chain was profiled in a study of T cells in Graves' hyperthyroidism and ophthalmopathy. This clonotype appeared many times. CDR3 size: 13 residues. V was shortened by 9 bases and J by 9 bases, with 17 bases between the two germline ends. The germline CDR1 and CDR2 sequences are KGHDR and SFDVKD. TCR beta CDR3 region amplification was performed from RNA transcripts. First-round RT-PCR of the TCR CDR3 relied on the HTBI primer set. TCRdb passed the multiplex PCR reads through MiXCR, listing each CDR3 protein once. The data show around 600,000 distinct CDR3 sequences, approximately 15% seen once.

The sequenced sample was blood. This sequence originates from a woman aged 18-29 years with Graves' ophthalmopathy. The chain has TRBV24-1 and TRBJ2-1; D tentatively reads TRBD1 or TRBD2 (5 bases each). CDR3 amino acids: CATQGGGGFEQFF. As DNA, the CDR3 is TGTGCCACCCAAGGTGGGGGTGGGTTTGAGCAGTTCTTC.